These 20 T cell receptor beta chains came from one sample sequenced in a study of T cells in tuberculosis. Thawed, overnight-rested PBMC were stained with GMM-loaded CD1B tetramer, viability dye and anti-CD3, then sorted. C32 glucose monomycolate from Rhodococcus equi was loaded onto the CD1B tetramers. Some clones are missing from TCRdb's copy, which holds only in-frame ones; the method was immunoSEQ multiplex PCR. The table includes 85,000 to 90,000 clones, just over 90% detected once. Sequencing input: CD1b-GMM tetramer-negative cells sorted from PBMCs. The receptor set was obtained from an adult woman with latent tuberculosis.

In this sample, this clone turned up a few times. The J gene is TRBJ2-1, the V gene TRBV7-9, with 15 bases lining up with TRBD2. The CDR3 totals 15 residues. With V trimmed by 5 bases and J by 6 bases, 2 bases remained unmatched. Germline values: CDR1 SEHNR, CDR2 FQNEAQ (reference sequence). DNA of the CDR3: TGTGCCAGCAGCCGGACTAGCGGGGGGGCCAATGAGCAGTTCTTC. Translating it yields CASSRTSGGANEQFF.

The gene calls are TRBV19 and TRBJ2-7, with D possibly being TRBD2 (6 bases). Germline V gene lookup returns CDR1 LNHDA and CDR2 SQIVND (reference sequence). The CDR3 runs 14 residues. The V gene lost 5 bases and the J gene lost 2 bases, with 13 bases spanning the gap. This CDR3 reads CASSLGLVAYEQYF. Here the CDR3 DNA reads TGTGCCAGTAGTTTGGGACTCGTAGCCTACGAGCAGTACTTC.

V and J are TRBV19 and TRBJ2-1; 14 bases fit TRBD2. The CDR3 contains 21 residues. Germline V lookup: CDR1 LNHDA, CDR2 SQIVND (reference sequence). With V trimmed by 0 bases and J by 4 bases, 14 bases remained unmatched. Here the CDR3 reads CASSIDLPGLAGGGSYNEQFF. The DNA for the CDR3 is TGTGCCAGTAGTATAGATCTCCCCGGACTAGCGGGGGGCGGGTCGTACAATGAGCAGTTCTTC.

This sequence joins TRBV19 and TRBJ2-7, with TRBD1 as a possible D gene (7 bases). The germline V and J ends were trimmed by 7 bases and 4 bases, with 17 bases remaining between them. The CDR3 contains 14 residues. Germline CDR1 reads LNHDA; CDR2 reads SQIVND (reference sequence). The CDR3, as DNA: TGTGCCAGTAATGTAGGAGGGGGCGGTTACGAGCAGTACTTC. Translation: CASNVGGGGYEQYF.

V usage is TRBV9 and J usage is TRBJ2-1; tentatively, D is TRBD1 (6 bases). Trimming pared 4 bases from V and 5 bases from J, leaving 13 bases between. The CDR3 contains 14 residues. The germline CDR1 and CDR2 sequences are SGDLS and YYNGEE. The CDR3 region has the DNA TGTGCCAGCAGCCCAACGGACAGCAACAATGAGCAGTTCTTC. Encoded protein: CASSPTDSNNEQFF.

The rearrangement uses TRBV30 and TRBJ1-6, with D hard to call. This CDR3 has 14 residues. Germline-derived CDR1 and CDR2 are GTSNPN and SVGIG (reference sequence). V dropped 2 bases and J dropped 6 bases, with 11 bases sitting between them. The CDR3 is CAWSMGSLNSPLHF. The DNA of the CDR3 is TGTGCCTGGAGTATGGGCAGCCTTAATTCACCCCTCCACTTT.

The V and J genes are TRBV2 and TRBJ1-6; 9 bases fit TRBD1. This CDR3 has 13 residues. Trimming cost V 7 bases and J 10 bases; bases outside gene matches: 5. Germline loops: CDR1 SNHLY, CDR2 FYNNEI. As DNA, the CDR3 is TGTGCCAGCAATAAGGGGACAGGGTCACCCCTCCACTTT. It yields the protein CASNKGTGSPLHF. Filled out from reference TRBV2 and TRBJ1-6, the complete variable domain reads EPEVTQTPSHQVTQMGQEVILRCVPISNHLYFYWYRQILGQKVEFLVSFYNNEISEKSEIFDDQFSVERPDGSNFTLKIRSTKLEDSAMYFCASNKGTGSPLHFGNGTRLTVT.

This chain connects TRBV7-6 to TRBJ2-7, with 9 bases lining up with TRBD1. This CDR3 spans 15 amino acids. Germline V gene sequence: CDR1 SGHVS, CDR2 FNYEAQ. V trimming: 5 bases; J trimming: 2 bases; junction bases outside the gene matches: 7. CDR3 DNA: TGTGCCAGCAGCCAAGCACAGGGGGCCCCCTACGAGCAGTACTTC. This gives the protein CASSQAQGAPYEQYF.

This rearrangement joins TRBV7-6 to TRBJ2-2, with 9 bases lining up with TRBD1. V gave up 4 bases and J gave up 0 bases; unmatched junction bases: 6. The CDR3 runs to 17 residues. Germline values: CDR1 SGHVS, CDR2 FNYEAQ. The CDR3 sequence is CASSSTGDRANTGELFF. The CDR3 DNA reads TGTGCCAGCAGCTCGACTGGGGACAGGGCGAACACCGGGGAGCTGTTTTTT.

The CDR3 is CASSPGHKPPDTQYF. For the CDR3, the DNA is TGTGCCAGCAGTCCTGGACACAAACCACCCGATACGCAGTATTTT. V gene TRBV7-3 combines with J gene TRBJ2-3; the D gene is possibly TRBD1 (5 bases). From germline, CDR1 is SGHTA and CDR2 FQGTGA. CDR3 length: 15 amino acids. Trimming stripped 6 bases from V and 6 bases from J, with 19 bases between.

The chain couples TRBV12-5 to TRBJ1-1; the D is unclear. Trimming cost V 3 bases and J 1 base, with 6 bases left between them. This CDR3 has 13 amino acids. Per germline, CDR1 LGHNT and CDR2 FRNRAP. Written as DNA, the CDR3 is TGTGCTAGTGGTTTTGGCGGGAACACTGAAGCTTTCTTT. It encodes CASGFGGNTEAFF. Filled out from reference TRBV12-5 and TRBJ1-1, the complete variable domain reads DARVTQTPRHKVTEMGQEVTMRCQPILGHNTVFWYRQTMMQGLELLAYFRNRAPLDDSGMPKDRFSAEMPDATLATLKIQPSEPRDSAVYFCASGFGGNTEAFFGQGTRLTVV.

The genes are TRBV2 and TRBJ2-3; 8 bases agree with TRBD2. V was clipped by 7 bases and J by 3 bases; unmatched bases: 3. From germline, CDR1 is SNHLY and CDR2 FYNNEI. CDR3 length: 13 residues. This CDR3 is CASTGGGTDTQYF. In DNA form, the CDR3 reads TGTGCCAGCACCGGCGGGGGGACAGATACGCAGTATTTT.

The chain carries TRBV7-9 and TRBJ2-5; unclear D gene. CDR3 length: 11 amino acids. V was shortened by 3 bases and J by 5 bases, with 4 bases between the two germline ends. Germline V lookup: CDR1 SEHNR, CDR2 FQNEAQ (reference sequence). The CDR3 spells CASSFAETQYF. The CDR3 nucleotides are TGTGCCAGCAGCTTCGCGGAGACCCAGTACTTC.

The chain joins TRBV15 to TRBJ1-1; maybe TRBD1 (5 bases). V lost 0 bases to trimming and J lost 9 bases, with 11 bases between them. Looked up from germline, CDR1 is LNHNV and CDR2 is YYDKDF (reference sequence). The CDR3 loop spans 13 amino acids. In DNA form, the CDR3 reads TGTGCCACCAGCAGAGATGGACAAAACCAAGCTTTCTTT. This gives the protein CATSRDGQNQAFF.

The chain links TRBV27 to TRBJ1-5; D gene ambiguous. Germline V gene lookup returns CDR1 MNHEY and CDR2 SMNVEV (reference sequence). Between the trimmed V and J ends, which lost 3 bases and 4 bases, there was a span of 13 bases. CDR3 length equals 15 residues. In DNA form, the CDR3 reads TGTGCCAGCAGTTTTACGGGGTTGGGTAATCAGCCCCAGCATTTT. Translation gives CASSFTGLGNQPQHF.

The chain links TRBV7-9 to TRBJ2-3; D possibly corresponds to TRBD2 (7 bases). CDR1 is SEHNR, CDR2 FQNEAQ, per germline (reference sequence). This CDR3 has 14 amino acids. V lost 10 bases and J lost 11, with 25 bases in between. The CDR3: CATEGGAPREEQYF. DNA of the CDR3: TGTGCCACCGAGGGGGGGGCCCCCAGGGAAGAGCAGTATTTT.

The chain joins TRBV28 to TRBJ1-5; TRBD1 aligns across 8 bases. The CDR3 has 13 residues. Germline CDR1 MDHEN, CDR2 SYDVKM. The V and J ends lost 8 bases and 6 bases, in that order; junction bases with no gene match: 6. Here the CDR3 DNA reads TGTGCCAGCGTCAGGGGGCTGCTTCAGCCCCAGCATTTT. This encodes CASVRGLLQPQHF.

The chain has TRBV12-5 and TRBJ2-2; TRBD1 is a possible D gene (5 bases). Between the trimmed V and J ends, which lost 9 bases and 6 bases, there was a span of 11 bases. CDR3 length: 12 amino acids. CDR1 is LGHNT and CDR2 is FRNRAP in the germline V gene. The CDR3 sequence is CASVPGSGELFF. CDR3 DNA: TGTGCTAGCGTCCCAGGGTCCGGGGAGCTGTTTTTT.

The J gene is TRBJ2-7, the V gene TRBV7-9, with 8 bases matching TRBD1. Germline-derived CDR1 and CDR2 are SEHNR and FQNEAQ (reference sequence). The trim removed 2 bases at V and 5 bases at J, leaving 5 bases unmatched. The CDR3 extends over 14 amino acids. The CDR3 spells CASSLQQGAHEQYV. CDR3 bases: TGTGCCAGCAGCTTACAGCAGGGGGCTCACGAGCAGTACGTC.

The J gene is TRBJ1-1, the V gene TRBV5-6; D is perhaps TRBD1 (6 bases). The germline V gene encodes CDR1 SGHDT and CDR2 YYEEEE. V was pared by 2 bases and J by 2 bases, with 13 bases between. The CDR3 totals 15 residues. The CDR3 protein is CASSFSDRLNTEAFF. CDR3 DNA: TGTGCCAGCAGCTTTTCTGACAGGCTAAACACTGAAGCTTTCTTT.